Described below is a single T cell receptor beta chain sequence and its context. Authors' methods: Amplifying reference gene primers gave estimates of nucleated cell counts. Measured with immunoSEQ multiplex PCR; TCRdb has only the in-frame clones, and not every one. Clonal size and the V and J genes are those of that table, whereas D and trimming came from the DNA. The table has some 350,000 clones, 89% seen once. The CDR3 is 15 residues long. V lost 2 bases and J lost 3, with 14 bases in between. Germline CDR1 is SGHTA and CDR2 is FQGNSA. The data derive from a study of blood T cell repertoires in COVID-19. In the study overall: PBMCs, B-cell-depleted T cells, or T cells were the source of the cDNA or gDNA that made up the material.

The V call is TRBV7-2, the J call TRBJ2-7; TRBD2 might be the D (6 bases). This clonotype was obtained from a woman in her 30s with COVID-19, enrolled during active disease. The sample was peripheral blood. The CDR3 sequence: CASSLRSGRDYEQYF. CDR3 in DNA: TGTGCCAGCAGCTTAAGAAGCGGGCGAGACTACGAGCAGTACTTC.